The 21 T cell receptor beta chains below were found in one sample sequenced in a study of cytomegalovirus exposure and HLA in healthy donors. The protocol was immunoSEQ multiplex PCR, while the TCRdb copy is restricted to in-frame clones and leaves out a portion. The sample lists about 160,000 clones, about 96% occurring once. The source material was PBMCs. The receptors shown here come from a woman aged 18-29 years in good health and CMV-seronegative.

This chain uses TRBV14 with TRBJ2-1, with D maybe TRBD2 (5 bases). The ends were cut back, 1 base at V and 4 bases at J, with 14 bases in the middle. CDR1 and CDR2 from the germline V gene are SGHDN and FVKESK. The CDR3 is 16 residues long. This CDR3 reads CASSQAPAAIYNEQFF. CDR3 DNA: TGTGCCAGCAGCCAAGCTCCAGCGGCTATATACAATGAGCAGTTCTTC.

This rearrangement joins TRBV4-1 to TRBJ1-2; weak D call: TRBD1 (5 bases). V was shortened by 4 bases and J by 0 bases, with 15 bases between the two germline ends. This CDR3 contains 16 residues. Germline V lookup: CDR1 MGHRA, CDR2 YSYEKL. The CDR3 loop reads CASSPLGGVSNYGYTF. The CDR3 nucleotides are TGCGCCAGCAGCCCATTAGGAGGGGTATCTAACTATGGCTACACCTTC.

CDR3 bases: TGCGCCAGCAGTATAGGATCAGGGGGGTACAATGAGCAGTTCTTC. This codes for CASSIGSGGYNEQFF. This chain links TRBV5-1 with TRBJ2-1; TRBD1 is a possible D gene (7 bases). Trimming pared 5 bases from V and 4 bases from J, leaving 16 bases between. Per germline, CDR1 SGHRS and CDR2 YFSETQ. The CDR3 loop spans 15 amino acids.

The table lists this clone with a count of one. The V and J genes are TRBV9 and TRBJ1-2; 9 bases are shared with TRBD1. The CDR3 has 13 residues. Unmatched junction bases numbered 6, after V lost 7 bases and J lost 5 bases. Germline CDR1 is SGDLS and CDR2 is YYNGEE. The CDR3 here is CASRTGETYGYTF. CDR3 nucleotide sequence: TGTGCCAGCCGGACAGGGGAGACTTATGGCTACACCTTC. Filled out from reference TRBV9 and TRBJ1-2, the complete variable domain reads DSGVTQTPKHLITATGQRVTLRCSPRSGDLSVYWYQQSLDQGLQFLIQYYNGEERAKGNILERFSAQQFPDLHSELNLSSLELGDSALYFCASRTGETYGYTFGSGTRLTVV.

The CDR3 region has the DNA TGTGCCAGCTTAGGCCTCAGGGGAACTGAAGCTTTCTTT. It is translated as CASLGLRGTEAFF. This chain joins TRBV6-5 and TRBJ1-1; possible D gene TRBD1, 6 bases. The CDR3 has 13 residues. V was shortened by 8 bases and J by 5 bases, with 15 bases between the two germline ends. Germline assignment: CDR1 MNHEY and CDR2 SVGAGI.

This sequence joins TRBV11-3 and TRBJ2-3, with 13 bases fitting TRBD2. V shed 5 bases, J shed 5 bases, and the junction held 10 bases outside the gene matches. Germline V gene sequence: CDR1 SGHNT, CDR2 YENEEA. This CDR3 contains 17 residues. The CDR3 DNA is TGTGCCAGCAGCGCCAGACTAGCGGGGGGAGATAAAGATACGCAGTATTTT. Translation gives CASSARLAGGDKDTQYF.

The chain has TRBV4-1 and TRBJ2-7, with 7 positions matching TRBD1. Germline assignment: CDR1 MGHRA and CDR2 YSYEKL. CDR3 length: 15 residues. The V and J ends lost 5 bases and 2 bases, in that order; junction bases with no gene match: 9. The DNA of the CDR3 is TGCGCCAGCAGCTTGCGGACAGGTAATACCTACGAGCAGTACTTC. This encodes CASSLRTGNTYEQYF.

The CDR3 sequence: CASSLGGGTGEKNIQYF. CDR3 DNA: TGTGCCAGCAGCTTAGGGGGAGGGACAGGGGAAAAAAACATTCAGTACTTC. The rearrangement links TRBV11-3 to TRBJ2-4, with 10 bases matching TRBD1. The J segment lost 4 bases and the V segment lost 1 base, leaving 7 bases of the junction unmatched. This CDR3 region has 17 residues. Germline-derived CDR1 and CDR2 are SGHNT and YENEEA.

This sequence joins TRBV27 and TRBJ2-7; TRBD1 agrees at 9 bases. There are 14 residues in the CDR3. Germline V gene sequence: CDR1 MNHEY, CDR2 SMNVEV (reference sequence). The ends lost 5 bases at V and 7 bases at J; junction bases unmatched: 9. The CDR3 DNA follows: TGTGCCAGCAGTCCCGGGACAGGGTTGGGGGAGCAGTACTTC. It specifies CASSPGTGLGEQYF.

The rearrangement uses TRBV11-2 and TRBJ1-6; no clear D. CDR1 and CDR2 (germline): SGHAT, FQNNGV. The CDR3 runs 19 residues. Trimming cost V 6 bases and J 0 bases, with 21 bases left between them. CDR3 in DNA: TGTGCCAGCAGACCCGGGCGGGGTAGGTCCGGCTCCTATAATTCACCCCTCCACTTT. Its translation: CASRPGRGRSGSYNSPLHF.

The genes are TRBV6-1 and TRBJ2-2, with D tentatively TRBD2 (5 bases). The V and J ends lost 1 base and 5 bases respectively, with 14 bases between them. Looked up from germline, CDR1 is MNHNS and CDR2 is SASEGT. The CDR3 is 16 residues long. The CDR3 is CASSEVRTSPTGELFF. The CDR3 DNA is TGTGCCAGCAGTGAAGTGAGGACTTCACCAACCGGGGAGCTGTTTTTT.

The genes are TRBV11-3 and TRBJ2-5; no reliable D call. The length of the CDR3 is 14 residues. CDR1 is SGHNT and CDR2 is YENEEA in the germline V gene. Trimming took off 4 bases at V and 1 base at J, with 10 bases between the two ends. CDR3: CASSYDSSQETQYF. CDR3 nucleotides: TGTGCCAGCAGCTACGATTCCAGCCAAGAGACCCAGTACTTC.

The V gene is TRBV27, the J gene TRBJ2-5, with 14 bases fitting TRBD2. With V trimmed by 8 bases and J by 5 bases, 4 bases remained unmatched. Germline CDR1 is MNHEY and CDR2 is SMNVEV (reference sequence). This CDR3 region has 14 residues. The CDR3 is CASGTSGGQETQYF. The CDR3 DNA sequence: TGTGCCAGCGGGACTAGCGGGGGACAGGAGACCCAGTACTTC.

This clone has more than one count but fewer than ten. The chain links TRBV5-1 to TRBJ2-5; 8 nucleotides agree with TRBD1. Germline V gene sequence: CDR1 SGHRS, CDR2 YFSETQ. V shed 8 bases, J shed 1 base, and the junction held 7 bases outside the gene matches. The CDR3 extends over 14 amino acids. The CDR3 reads CARLRDRIQETQYF. For the CDR3, the DNA is TGCGCCAGACTCCGGGACAGGATCCAAGAGACCCAGTACTTC. Supplemented by reference TRBV5-1 and TRBJ2-5, the full variable domain reads KAGVTQTPRYLIKTRGQQVTLSCSPISGHRSVSWYQQTPGQGLQFLFEYFSETQRNKGNFPGRFSGRQFSNSRSEMNVSTLELGDSALYLCARLRDRIQETQYFGPGTRLLVL.

This chain connects TRBV7-9 to TRBJ2-7; D is perhaps TRBD2 (6 bases). Germline V gene data show CDR1 as SEHNR and CDR2 as FQNEAQ (reference sequence). The length of the CDR3 is 15 residues. Deletions cut 5 bases from V and 2 bases from J, with 16 bases between. CDR3 sequence reads: CASSPQWRGPYEQYF. The CDR3 nucleotides are TGTGCCAGCAGCCCCCAGTGGCGGGGACCCTACGAGCAGTACTTC.

The chain has TRBV4-1 and TRBJ2-7, with 9 bases identical to TRBD1. V lost 5 bases to trimming and J lost 0 bases; unmatched junction nucleotides: 8. The CDR3 consists of 16 residues. Germline V gene lookup returns CDR1 MGHRA and CDR2 YSYEKL. The CDR3 loop is CASSAQQGAYSYEQYF. The CDR3 DNA reads TGCGCCAGCAGCGCCCAACAGGGGGCGTACTCCTACGAGCAGTACTTC.

The genes are TRBV9 and TRBJ1-1; 9 bases map to TRBD1. Germline values: CDR1 SGDLS, CDR2 YYNGEE. This CDR3 contains 15 residues. The junction had 8 bases not matched to a gene; V was cut back by 3 bases and J by 5 bases. CDR3 bases: TGTGCCAGCAGCGGGGGACAGGGCGGTCGGACTGAAGCTTTCTTT. Translating it yields CASSGGQGGRTEAFF.

The V gene is TRBV19, the J gene TRBJ1-6; 9 nucleotides agree with TRBD1. This CDR3 is built from 16 residues. CDR1 is LNHDA, CDR2 SQIVND, per germline (reference sequence). V shed 3 bases, J shed 4 bases, and the junction held 4 bases outside the gene matches. The CDR3 bases are TGTGCCAGTAGTATGATGACAGGGGGTTATAATTCACCCCTCCACTTT. Translating gives CASSMMTGGYNSPLHF.

The chain employs TRBV6-5 and TRBJ1-2; 8 nucleotides agree with TRBD1. V trimming: 6 bases; J trimming: 2 bases; junction bases outside the gene matches: 8. Germline CDR1 MNHEY, CDR2 SVGAGI. The CDR3 is 15 amino acids. The CDR3 DNA reads as TGTGCCAGCAGCCGGGGCTCAGGGGGCAACTATGGCTACACCTTC. This gives the protein CASSRGSGGNYGYTF.

V is TRBV30 and J is TRBJ1-2; TRBD1 matches 7 bases. Germline CDR1 GTSNPN, CDR2 SVGIG (reference sequence). The V and J ends lost 3 bases and 1 base, in that order; junction bases with no gene match: 8. This CDR3 comprises 15 residues. The CDR3 DNA reads as TGTGCCTGGAGCCGGACCAACAGGGGTAACTATGGCTACACCTTC. Its translation is CAWSRTNRGNYGYTF.

The J gene is TRBJ1-2, the V gene TRBV9; TRBD1 might be the D (5 bases). The CDR3 spans 13 residues. The germline V and J ends were trimmed by 0 bases and 14 bases, with 17 bases remaining between them. The germline V gene encodes CDR1 SGDLS and CDR2 YYNGEE. The CDR3 spells CASSVEGLTAKTF. DNA for the CDR3: TGTGCCAGCAGCGTAGAGGGGTTAACGGCTAAGACCTTC.